This note documents a single T cell receptor (beta chain) sequence. TCRdb keeps only in-frame clones here, not all; method: immunoSEQ multiplex PCR. The sample lists over 250,000 clones; around 86% were seen once. The data belong to a study of blood T cell repertoires in COVID-19. The trim removed 2 bases at V and 1 base at J, leaving 3 bases unmatched. The CDR3 spans 16 residues. Germline V gene data show CDR1 as SEHNR and CDR2 as FQNEAQ (reference sequence). The TCR was taken from a man in his forties or fifties who had recovered from COVID-19. The specimen was peripheral blood. The chain recombines TRBV7-9 with TRBJ2-3, with 10 bases fitting TRBD2. Written as DNA, the CDR3 is TGTGCCAGCAGCTTAAGGGGGACTAGCGGCACAGATACGCAGTATTTT. It specifies CASSLRGTSGTDTQYF.